This TCR beta chain derives from a study of blood T cell repertoires in COVID-19. The CDR3 has 13 residues. Germline V gene sequence: CDR1 ENHRY, CDR2 SYGVKD. The ends were cut back, 0 bases at V and 7 bases at J, with 4 bases in the middle. Here immunoSEQ multiplex PCR was the method, and the copy in TCRdb shows in-frame clones only, minus some. The sample has a few hundred thousand clones, around nine tenths seen once. The sequencing input was peripheral blood. The clonotype comes from a woman aged 60-75 years with COVID-19, enrolled during active disease. The rearrangement joins TRBV10-3 to TRBJ1-6, with D hard to call. The CDR3, as DNA: TGTGCCATCAGTGAGTCTCTGAATTCACCCCTCCACTTT. This encodes CAISESLNSPLHF.